One TCR beta chain is described in this entry. Its antigen remains unknown. The record originates from a study of T cell responses to AZD1222 COVID-19 vaccine. About the research overall: Pooled samples include second doses given at about 4 or 12 weeks. Findings and limits, study-wide: Donors were mostly white British, more females; clonal diversity possibly underestimated. Compared with day 0, the breadth and depth of the Spike-specific TCR repertoire rose significantly after two doses of AZD1222.

Trimming shortened V by 0 bases and J by 3 bases, and 9 bases separated the two germline ends. The CDR3 loop spans 14 amino acids. Germline CDR1 is SGDLS and CDR2 is YYNGEE. Profiling relied on immunoSEQ multiplex PCR, and the TCRdb table lists in-frame clones only, not all of them. The sample has 87,000 or so clones, roughly 91% seen once. This specimen consisted of peripheral blood, obtained on day 0 of AZD1222 vaccination. The clonotype was recovered from an adult in good health. V gene TRBV9 combines with J gene TRBJ1-2; perhaps TRBD1 as D (5 bases). CDR3 coding DNA: TGTGCCAGCAGCGTAGCTGGCAGGGACTATGGCTACACCTTC. This gives the protein CASSVAGRDYGYTF.